This TCR beta chain comes out of a study of beta chain features in type 1 diabetes. Sequenced material consisted of expressed TCRB transcripts (all of the isolated RNA was reverse transcribed). Method: immunoSEQ multiplex PCR; TCRdb's copy keeps in-frame clones and lacks some. Altogether around 120,000 clones are present, around a sixth being singletons, with the ten largest covering 2% to 3%. This clone was seen a handful of times. Its antigen is not known. This CDR3 has 15 amino acids. Trimming at V came to 6 bases and at J to 8 bases, leaving 10 bases not matched to a gene. Germline assignment: CDR1 SEHNR and CDR2 FQNEAQ (reference sequence). Study-level results: Moderately but significantly shorter TCRB CDR3s were found in Type 1 diabetes patients in all four CD4+ subsets.

V gene TRBV7-9 combines with J gene TRBJ1-6, with 7 bases lining up with TRBD1. The specimen sequenced was central memory CD4+ T cells from blood. The clonotype originates from a man aged 18 to 30 with type 1 diabetes. The CDR3 nucleotides read TGTGCCAGCAGGAACGGACAGGTTAGGGATTCACCCCTCCACTTT. Its protein is CASRNGQVRDSPLHF. Based on the CDR3 plus reference TRBV7-9 and TRBJ1-6, the full variable domain is DTGVSQNPRHKITKRGQNVTFRCDPISEHNRLYWYRQTLGQGPEFLTYFQNEAQLEKSRLLSDRFSAERPKGSFSTLEIQRTEQGDSAMYLCASRNGQVRDSPLHFGNGTRLTVT.